One and the same sample provided the 12 T cell receptor beta chains below, sequenced in a study of shared clonotypes between healthy human individuals. The data were produced by immunoSEQ multiplex PCR, yet TCRdb's version contains in-frame clones alone and is incomplete. The sample shows around 370,000 clones, roughly 96% of them seen only once. The sample was memory CD8+ T cells sorted from blood. Subset of the sample: CD45RO+ cells pooled with CCR7-negative TemRA cells. These receptors were taken from a man between 25 and 39 years old in good health.

CDR3: CASSMWGETYEQYF. In DNA form, the CDR3 reads TGTGCCAGTAGTATGTGGGGGGAAACCTACGAGCAGTACTTC. The chain employs TRBV19 and TRBJ2-7; TRBD2 might be the D (6 bases). CDR3 size: 14 residues. The germline V gene has CDR1 LNHDA and CDR2 SQIVND (reference sequence). V dropped 3 bases and J dropped 2 bases, with 11 bases sitting between them.

This clone was recorded once. The genes are TRBV11-2 and TRBJ2-2; 7 bases align to TRBD1. V shed 2 bases and J 6 bases; nucleotides not matched to a gene: 3. In germline, CDR1 is SGHAT, CDR2 FQNNGV. The CDR3 is made up of 14 amino acids. This CDR3 is CASSLNRGPGELFF. Here the CDR3 DNA reads TGTGCCAGCAGCTTAAACAGGGGTCCCGGGGAGCTGTTTTTT. Filled out from reference TRBV11-2 and TRBJ2-2, the complete variable domain reads EAGVAQSPRYKIIEKRQSVAFWCNPISGHATLYWYQQILGQGPKLLIQFQNNGVVDDSQLPKDRFSAERLKGVDSTLKIQPAKLEDSAVYLCASSLNRGPGELFFGEGSRLTVL.

J is TRBJ1-1 and V is TRBV4-1; 8 positions agree with TRBD1. There are 14 residues in the CDR3. The germline V gene has CDR1 MGHRA and CDR2 YSYEKL. V gave up 4 bases and J gave up 5 bases; unmatched junction bases: 6. This CDR3 is CASSRPTGGTEAFF. The DNA for the CDR3 is TGCGCCAGCAGCCGGCCCACAGGGGGAACTGAAGCTTTCTTT.

The chain is built from TRBV20-1 and TRBJ2-5; no reliable D call. CDR3 length: 10 amino acids. Trimming cost V 6 bases and J 6 bases, with 8 bases left between them. From germline, CDR1 is DFQATT and CDR2 SNEGSKA (reference sequence). This chain's CDR3 is CSASGKTQYF. Written as DNA, the CDR3 is TGCAGTGCCAGTGGAAAGACCCAGTACTTC.

The chain combines TRBV6-1 with TRBJ2-7, with TRBD2 matching 9 bases. The CDR3 length is 15 residues. Germline V gene lookup returns CDR1 MNHNS and CDR2 SASEGT. V lost 5 bases, J lost 2 bases, and 7 bases stayed unmatched. CDR3 region: CASSNVAGVTYEQYF. CDR3 nucleotides: TGTGCCAGCAGTAATGTAGCGGGAGTTACCTACGAGCAGTACTTC.

This rearrangement joins TRBV19 to TRBJ1-2; the D is unclear. Germline lookup yields CDR1 LNHDA and CDR2 SQIVND (reference sequence). V was clipped by 7 bases and J by 5 bases, with 20 bases between them. The CDR3 runs 15 residues. CDR3: CASTAPEGVEYGYTF. The CDR3 coding sequence is TGTGCCAGTACCGCACCGGAAGGAGTGGAGTATGGCTACACCTTC.

V usage is TRBV28 and J usage is TRBJ2-5; D call uncertain. The V end was cut by 3 bases, the J end by 5 bases, with 10 bases between. The CDR3 length is 13 residues. CDR1 is MDHEN and CDR2 is SYDVKM in the germline V gene. The CDR3 reads CASSFDRRETQYF. The CDR3 nucleotides read TGTGCCAGCAGTTTTGATCGGCGGGAGACCCAGTACTTC.

The chain uses TRBV7-9 and TRBJ2-1; 13 bases agree with TRBD2. The CDR3 loop spans 16 amino acids. The V gene's germline CDR1 is SEHNR and CDR2 FQNEAQ (reference sequence). J gave up 4 bases and V 5 bases, and 5 bases lay outside the gene matches. CDR3 sequence (DNA): TGTGCCAGCAGCCCGAGGACTAGCGGGAGATACAATGAGCAGTTCTTC. Amino acid sequence: CASSPRTSGRYNEQFF.

The rearrangement joins TRBV30 to TRBJ1-2, with TRBD1 matching over 7 bases. CDR1 and CDR2 from the germline V gene are GTSNPN and SVGIG (reference sequence). The CDR3 totals 16 residues. Losses at the gene ends were 1 base for V and 0 bases for J; bases not matched to a gene: 8. CDR3 in amino acids: CAWSGGDRAPNYGYTF. The CDR3 DNA reads TGTGCCTGGAGTGGGGGAGACAGGGCCCCTAACTATGGCTACACCTTC.

The chain employs TRBV28 and TRBJ2-4; 12 positions match TRBD2. The CDR3 runs 15 residues. Germline CDR1 MDHEN, CDR2 SYDVKM. After removal of 0 bases from V and 9 bases from J, the junction contained 3 bases not matched to a gene. The CDR3 bases are TGTGCCAGCAGTTTATGGACTAGCGGGAGCGGCATTCAGTACTTC. Translation gives CASSLWTSGSGIQYF.

This clone was seen a single time. This chain connects TRBV6-5 to TRBJ2-5, with 10 bases matching TRBD1. Trimming removed 7 bases from V and 4 bases from J; junction bases left unmatched: 9. CDR1 and CDR2 from the germline V gene are MNHEY and SVGAGI. CDR3 length: 15 amino acids. The CDR3: CASTEDRGRPETQYF. DNA of the CDR3: TGTGCCAGCACCGAAGACAGGGGGCGCCCAGAGACCCAGTACTTC.

This clone was recorded once. V is TRBV2 and J is TRBJ1-5; no reliable D call. Germline-derived CDR1 and CDR2 are SNHLY and FYNNEI. Trimming took 3 bases from V and 0 from J, leaving 9 bases between them. The CDR3 spans 15 residues. CDR3 sequence (DNA): TGTGCCAGCAGTGAGAAAGGTTTTAGCAATCAGCCCCAGCATTTT. Protein: CASSEKGFSNQPQHF.